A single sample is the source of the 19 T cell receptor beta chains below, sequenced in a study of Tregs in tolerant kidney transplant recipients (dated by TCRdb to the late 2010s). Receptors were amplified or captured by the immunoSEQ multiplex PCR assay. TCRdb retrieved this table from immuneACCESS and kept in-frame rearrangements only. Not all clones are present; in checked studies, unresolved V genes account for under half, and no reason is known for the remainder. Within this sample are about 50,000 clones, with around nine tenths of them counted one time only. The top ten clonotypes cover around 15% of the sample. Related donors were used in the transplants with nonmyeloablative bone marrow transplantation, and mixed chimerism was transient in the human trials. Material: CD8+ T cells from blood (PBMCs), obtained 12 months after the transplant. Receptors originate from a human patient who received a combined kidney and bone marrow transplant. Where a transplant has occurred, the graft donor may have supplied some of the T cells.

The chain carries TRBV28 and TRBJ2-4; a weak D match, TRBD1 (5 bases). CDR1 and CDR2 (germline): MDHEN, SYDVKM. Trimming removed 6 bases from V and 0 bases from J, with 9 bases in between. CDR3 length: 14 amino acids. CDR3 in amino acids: CASRLQVAKNIQYF. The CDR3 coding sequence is TGTGCCAGCAGGTTACAGGTAGCCAAAAACATTCAGTACTTC.

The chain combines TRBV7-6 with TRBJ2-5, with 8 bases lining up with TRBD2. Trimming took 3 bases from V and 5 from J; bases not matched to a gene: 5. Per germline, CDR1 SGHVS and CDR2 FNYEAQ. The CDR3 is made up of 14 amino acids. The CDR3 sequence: CASSFPRGGETQYF. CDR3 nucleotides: TGTGCCAGCAGCTTCCCCCGGGGGGGGGAGACCCAGTACTTC.

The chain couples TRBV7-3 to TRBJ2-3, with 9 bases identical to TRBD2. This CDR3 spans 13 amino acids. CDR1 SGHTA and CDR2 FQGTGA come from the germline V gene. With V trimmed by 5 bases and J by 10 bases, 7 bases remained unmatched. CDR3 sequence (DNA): TGTGCCAGCAGCCTCACTAGCGGGCCCCCGCAGTATTTT. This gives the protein CASSLTSGPPQYF.

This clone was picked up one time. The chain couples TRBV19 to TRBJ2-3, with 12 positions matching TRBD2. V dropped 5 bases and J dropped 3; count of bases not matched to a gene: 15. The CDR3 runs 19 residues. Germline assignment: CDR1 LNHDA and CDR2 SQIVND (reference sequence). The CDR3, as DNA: TGTGCCAGTAGTGGTGGGAATTGGTGGACTAGCGGGGAGACAGATACGCAGTATTTT. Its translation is CASSGGNWWTSGETDTQYF.

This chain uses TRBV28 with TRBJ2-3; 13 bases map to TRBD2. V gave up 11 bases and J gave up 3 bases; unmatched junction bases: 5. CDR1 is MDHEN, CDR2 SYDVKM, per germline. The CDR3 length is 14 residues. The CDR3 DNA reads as TGTGCCGCCAGACTAGCGGGGGGAACAGATACGCAGTATTTT. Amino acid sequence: CAARLAGGTDTQYF.

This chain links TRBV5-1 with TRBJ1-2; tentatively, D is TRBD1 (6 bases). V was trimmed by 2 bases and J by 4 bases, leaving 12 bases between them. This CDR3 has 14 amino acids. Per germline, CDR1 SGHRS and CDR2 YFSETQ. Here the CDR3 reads CASSLYMDSYGYTF. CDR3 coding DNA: TGCGCCAGCAGCTTATATATGGACAGCTATGGCTACACCTTC.

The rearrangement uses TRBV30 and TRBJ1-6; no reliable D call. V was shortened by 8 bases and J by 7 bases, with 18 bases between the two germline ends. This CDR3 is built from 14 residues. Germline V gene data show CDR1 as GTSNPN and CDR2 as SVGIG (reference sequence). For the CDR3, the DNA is TGTGCCCGCCGGACTGTCAATGGGAATTCACCCCTCCACTTT. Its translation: CARRTVNGNSPLHF.

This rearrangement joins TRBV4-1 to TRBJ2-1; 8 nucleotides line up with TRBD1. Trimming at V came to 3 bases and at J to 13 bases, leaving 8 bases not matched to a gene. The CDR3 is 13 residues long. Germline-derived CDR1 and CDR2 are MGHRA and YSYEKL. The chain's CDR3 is CASSQAEGTGQFF. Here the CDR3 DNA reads TGCGCCAGCAGCCAGGCTGAAGGGACAGGCCAGTTCTTC.

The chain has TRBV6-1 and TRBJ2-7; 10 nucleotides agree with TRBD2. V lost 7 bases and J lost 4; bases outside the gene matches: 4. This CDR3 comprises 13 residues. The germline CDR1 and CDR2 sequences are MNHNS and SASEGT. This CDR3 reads CASIPSGSYEQYF. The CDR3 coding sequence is TGTGCCAGCATTCCTAGCGGGAGTTACGAGCAGTACTTC.

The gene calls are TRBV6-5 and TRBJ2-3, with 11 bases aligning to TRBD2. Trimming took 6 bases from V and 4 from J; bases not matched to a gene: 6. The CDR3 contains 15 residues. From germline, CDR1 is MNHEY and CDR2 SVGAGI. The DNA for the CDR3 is TGTGCCAGCAGATTAGCGGGGGGGCTCTCAGATACGCAGTATTTT. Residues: CASRLAGGLSDTQYF.

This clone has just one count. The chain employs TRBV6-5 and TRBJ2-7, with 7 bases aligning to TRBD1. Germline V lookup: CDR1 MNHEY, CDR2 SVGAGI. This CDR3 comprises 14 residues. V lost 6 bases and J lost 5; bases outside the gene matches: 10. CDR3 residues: CASRMTGSVDEQYF. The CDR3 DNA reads TGTGCCAGCAGGATGACAGGGTCGGTTGACGAGCAGTACTTC.

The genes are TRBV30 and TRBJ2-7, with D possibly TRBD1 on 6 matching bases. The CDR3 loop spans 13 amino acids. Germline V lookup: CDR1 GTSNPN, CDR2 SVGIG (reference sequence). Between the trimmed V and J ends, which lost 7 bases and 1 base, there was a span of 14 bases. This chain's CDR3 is CAFTGTYSYEQYF. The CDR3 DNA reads TGTGCCTTTACAGGGACCTATTCCTACGAGCAGTACTTC.

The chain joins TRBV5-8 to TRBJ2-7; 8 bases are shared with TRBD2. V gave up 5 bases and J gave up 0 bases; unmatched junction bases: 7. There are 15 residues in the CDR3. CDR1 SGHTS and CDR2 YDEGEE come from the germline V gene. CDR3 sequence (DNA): TGTGCCAGCAGTTCGGGGGGGAAACCCTCCTACGAGCAGTACTTC. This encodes CASSSGGKPSYEQYF.

CDR3 sequence: CASRDRPEGAFF. Here the CDR3 DNA reads TGTGCCAGTAGGGACAGGCCAGAAGGCGCTTTCTTT. The gene calls are TRBV19 and TRBJ1-1; TRBD1 matches at 7 bases. The germline V gene has CDR1 LNHDA and CDR2 SQIVND (reference sequence). This CDR3 contains 12 residues. V was clipped by 6 bases and J by 11 bases; unmatched bases: 9.

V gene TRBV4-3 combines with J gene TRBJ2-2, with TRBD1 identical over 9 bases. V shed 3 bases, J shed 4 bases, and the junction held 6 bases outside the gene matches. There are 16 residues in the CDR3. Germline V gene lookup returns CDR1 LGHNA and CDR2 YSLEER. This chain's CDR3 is CASSQTGTGRTGELFF. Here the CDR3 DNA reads TGCGCCAGCAGCCAGACCGGGACAGGGCGCACCGGGGAGCTGTTTTTT.

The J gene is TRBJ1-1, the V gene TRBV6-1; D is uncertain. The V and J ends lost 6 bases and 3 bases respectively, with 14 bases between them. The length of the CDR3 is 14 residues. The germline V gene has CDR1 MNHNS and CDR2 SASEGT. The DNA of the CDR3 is TGTGCCAGCAGCGTTCTCCCCGGGGACACTGAAGCTTTCTTT. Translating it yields CASSVLPGDTEAFF.

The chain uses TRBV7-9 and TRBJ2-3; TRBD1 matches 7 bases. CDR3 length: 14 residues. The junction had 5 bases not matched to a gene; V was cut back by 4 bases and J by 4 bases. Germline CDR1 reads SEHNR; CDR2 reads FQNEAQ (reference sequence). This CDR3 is CASSSGQFPDTQYF. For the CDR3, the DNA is TGTGCCAGCAGCTCGGGACAGTTTCCAGATACGCAGTATTTT.

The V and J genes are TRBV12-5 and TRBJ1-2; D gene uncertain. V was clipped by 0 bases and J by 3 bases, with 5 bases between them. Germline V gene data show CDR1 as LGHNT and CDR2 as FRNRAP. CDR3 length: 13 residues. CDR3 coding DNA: TGTGCTAGTGGTTTGGTAACAGACTATGGCTACACCTTC. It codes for CASGLVTDYGYTF.

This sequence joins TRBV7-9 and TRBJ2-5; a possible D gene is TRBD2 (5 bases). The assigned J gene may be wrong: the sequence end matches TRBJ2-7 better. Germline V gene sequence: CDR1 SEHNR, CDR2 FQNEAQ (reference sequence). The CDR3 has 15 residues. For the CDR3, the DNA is TGTGCCAGCAGCTTAGCCGGTCTGGGGAGCTACGAGCAGTACTTC. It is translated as CASSLAGLGSYEQYF.